One and the same sample provided the 24 T cell receptor beta chains below, sequenced in a study of blood T cell repertoires in COVID-19. TCRdb's table, derived via immunoSEQ multiplex PCR, lists solely in-frame clones and lacks some. Of more than 250,000 clones in the sample, roughly nine tenths were seen once. Sequencing was performed on PBMCs or T cells enriched from blood (not recorded which). These receptors all stem from a woman aged 25 to 45 who had recovered from COVID-19.

This clone was detected only once. J is TRBJ1-1 and V is TRBV10-3; D is possibly TRBD1 (5 bases). The CDR3 is made up of 15 amino acids. The germline V gene has CDR1 ENHRY and CDR2 SYGVKD. V lost 4 bases to trimming and J lost 7 bases, with 19 bases between them. Here the CDR3 reads CAISAFETVGGEAFF. In DNA form, the CDR3 reads TGTGCCATCAGTGCATTTGAAACGGTGGGGGGTGAAGCTTTCTTT.

For the CDR3, the DNA is TGTGCCAGCAGCTTAGCCGGGGGGGAAAGAGCTTTCTTT. Its protein is CASSLAGGERAFF. The chain carries TRBV7-3 and TRBJ1-1; perhaps TRBD1 as D (5 bases). Germline loops: CDR1 SGHTA, CDR2 FQGTGA. There are 13 residues in the CDR3. With 2 bases removed from V and 10 bases from J, the gap between germline ends came to 14 bases.

The chain combines TRBV19 with TRBJ2-3, with a tentative D call TRBD1 (6 bases). The CDR3 is made up of 15 amino acids. The germline gives CDR1 LNHDA, CDR2 SQIVND (reference sequence). Trimming pared 5 bases from V and 2 bases from J, leaving 14 bases between. The CDR3 DNA sequence: TGTGCCAGTAGTCCGAGGGGACAAGCCACAGATACGCAGTATTTT. This sequence encodes CASSPRGQATDTQYF.

The chain couples TRBV6-1 to TRBJ1-6; 7 nucleotides align to TRBD1. CDR1 MNHNS and CDR2 SASEGT come from the germline V gene. The CDR3 loop spans 15 amino acids. V lost 7 bases, J lost 2 bases, and 5 bases stayed unmatched. The CDR3 reads CASTQGDAYNSPLHF. DNA for the CDR3: TGTGCCAGCACTCAGGGGGACGCCTATAATTCACCCCTCCACTTT.

The V and J genes are TRBV19 and TRBJ2-1; 8 bases match TRBD1. The CDR3 is made up of 16 amino acids. Per germline, CDR1 LNHDA and CDR2 SQIVND (reference sequence). Unmatched junction bases numbered 7, after V lost 3 bases and J lost 3 bases. CDR3 nucleotides: TGTGCCAGTAGTATTGTGGCAGGGGGCCTCTACAATGAGCAGTTCTTC. Amino acids: CASSIVAGGLYNEQFF.

This clone was detected a few times. The rearrangement joins TRBV11-2 to TRBJ2-7; 11 nucleotides align to TRBD2. V dropped 2 bases and J dropped 5; count of bases not matched to a gene: 5. The CDR3 sequence is 15 residues long. Germline-derived CDR1 and CDR2 are SGHAT and FQNNGV. This CDR3 reads CASSLRLAGSDEQYF. In DNA form, the CDR3 reads TGTGCCAGCAGCTTAAGACTAGCGGGAAGCGACGAGCAGTACTTC.

This chain joins TRBV28 and TRBJ1-1; the D gene is possibly TRBD1 (5 bases). Trimming removed 8 bases at V and 5 bases at J, with 18 bases between. Per germline, CDR1 MDHEN and CDR2 SYDVKM. The CDR3 is 14 residues long. CDR3 amino acids: CASESLRVWTEAFF. As DNA, the CDR3 is TGTGCCAGCGAAAGCCTCAGGGTTTGGACTGAAGCTTTCTTT.

The V and J genes are TRBV7-9 and TRBJ2-1; TRBD1 might be the D (7 bases). This CDR3 spans 14 amino acids. The V and J ends lost 9 bases and 7 bases respectively, with 19 bases between them. Germline loops: CDR1 SEHNR, CDR2 FQNEAQ (reference sequence). This chain's CDR3 is CASQLTGEVNEQFF. CDR3 DNA sequence: TGTGCCAGTCAGCTAACAGGGGAGGTTAATGAGCAGTTCTTC.

This clone occurred a few times. The chain recombines TRBV6-2 or TRBV6-3 with TRBJ1-1; D remains unclear. The germline V gene encodes CDR1 MNHEY and CDR2 SVGEGT. V was pared by 3 bases and J by 9 bases, with 11 bases between. The CDR3 has 12 residues. CDR3 DNA sequence: TGTGCCAGCAGTTATAACAGTGCAAAAGCTTTCTTT. Amino acids: CASSYNSAKAFF.

The V call is TRBV18, the J call TRBJ2-1; TRBD2 matches at 7 bases. This CDR3 spans 16 amino acids. Germline CDR1 reads KGHSH; CDR2 reads LQKENI. V lost 3 bases and J lost 5; bases outside the gene matches: 10. CDR3 DNA: TGTGCCAGCTCACCCCAAGCGGGATTTGGTAACAATGAGCAGTTCTTC. This gives the protein CASSPQAGFGNNEQFF.

The chain combines TRBV28 with TRBJ1-6, with D unclear. CDR1 is MDHEN, CDR2 SYDVKM, per germline. Trimming cost V 10 bases and J 1 base, with 11 bases left between them. The CDR3 is 14 amino acids. For the CDR3, the DNA is TGTGCCACAGGAGGGAGTTCCTATAATTCACCCCTCCACTTT. It codes for CATGGSSYNSPLHF.

This chain uses TRBV7-3 with TRBJ2-1, with TRBD2 matching 14 bases. The CDR3 sequence is 15 residues long. V trimming: 4 bases; J trimming: 12 bases; junction bases outside the gene matches: 8. Per the germline V gene, CDR1 is SGHTA and CDR2 is FQGTGA. The chain's CDR3 is CASSSPGTSGSRQFF. DNA of the CDR3: TGTGCCAGCAGCTCCCCAGGGACTAGCGGGAGTAGGCAGTTCTTC.

This rearrangement joins TRBV28 to TRBJ2-1, with TRBD2 matching over 10 bases. Germline loops: CDR1 MDHEN, CDR2 SYDVKM. The CDR3 is 14 amino acids. Trimming removed 8 bases from V and 10 bases from J; junction bases left unmatched: 11. Here the CDR3 DNA reads TGTGCCAGCTCCCCCAGCGGGGGGGCCTGGGAGCAGTTCTTC. Protein: CASSPSGGAWEQFF.

J is TRBJ2-7 and V is TRBV9, with 11 bases that match TRBD1. Germline assignment: CDR1 SGDLS and CDR2 YYNGEE. The CDR3 has 14 residues. Germline trimming cut 0 bases from V and 5 bases from J; bases unmatched to any gene: 1. The DNA of the CDR3 is TGTGCCAGCAGCGTAGGGACAGGGGGCGACGAGCAGTACTTC. Amino acids: CASSVGTGGDEQYF.

This clone was observed once. The rearrangement links TRBV3-1 (or the pseudogene TRBV3-2) to TRBJ2-5; 9 nucleotides align to TRBD2. CDR3 length: 16 residues. Germline V gives CDR1 LGHDT, CDR2 YNNKEL (reference sequence). With 3 bases clipped from V and 5 bases from J, the junction kept 10 bases outside the gene matches. CDR3 in DNA: TGTGCCAGCAGCCATCGTAGGCTAGCGGGAAAGGAGACCCAGTACTTC. Protein sequence: CASSHRRLAGKETQYF.

This chain connects TRBV5-1 to TRBJ2-7; D call uncertain. V was cut by 7 bases and J by 5 bases, with 7 bases left in between. CDR1 SGHRS and CDR2 YFSETQ come from the germline V gene. CDR3 size: 10 residues. CDR3 coding DNA: TGCGCCAGCCCTAGAAACGAGCAGTACTTC. This encodes CASPRNEQYF. Based on the CDR3 plus reference TRBV5-1 and TRBJ2-7, the full variable domain is KAGVTQTPRYLIKTRGQQVTLSCSPISGHRSVSWYQQTPGQGLQFLFEYFSETQRNKGNFPGRFSGRQFSNSRSEMNVSTLELGDSALYLCASPRNEQYFGPGTRLTVT.

This chain connects TRBV4-1 to TRBJ2-5; D perhaps matches TRBD2 (6 bases). Germline assignment: CDR1 MGHRA and CDR2 YSYEKL. The V end lost 4 bases, the J end lost 5 bases, and 14 bases lay between the germline ends. The CDR3 length is 14 residues. DNA for the CDR3: TGCGCCAGCAGCCCCGGAAACCGGGGGGAGACCCAGTACTTC. It translates to CASSPGNRGETQYF.

The chain couples TRBV18 to TRBJ2-3, with 15 bases matching TRBD2. The CDR3 extends over 17 amino acids. V dropped 4 bases and J dropped 6; count of bases not matched to a gene: 8. Germline values: CDR1 KGHSH, CDR2 LQKENI. The CDR3 DNA follows: TGTGCCAGCTCACTTGGACTAGCGGGAGGGAACGGCGATACGCAGTATTTT. Protein sequence: CASSLGLAGGNGDTQYF.

The chain uses TRBV5-6 and TRBJ1-5; 8 bases line up with TRBD1. The CDR3 length is 14 residues. Germline trimming cut 5 bases from V and 4 bases from J; bases unmatched to any gene: 5. Germline V CDR1 and CDR2: SGHDT, YYEEEE. In DNA, the CDR3 is TGTGCCAGCAGACTGACAGGGGCTAATCAGCCCCAGCATTTT. Translating it yields CASRLTGANQPQHF.

A remark on this clone: The sample carries other DNA sequences with the same CDR3. This chain links TRBV6-5 with TRBJ1-2, with D maybe TRBD1 (5 bases). V gave up 2 bases and J gave up 5 bases, with 9 bases separating them. The CDR3 length is 13 residues. In germline, CDR1 is MNHEY, CDR2 SVGAGI. Here the CDR3 DNA reads TGTGCCAGCAGTTACGGGGCGCTGTATGGCTACACCTTC. Translating gives CASSYGALYGYTF.

The V gene is TRBV5-1, the J gene TRBJ2-7; 10 nucleotides align to TRBD2. The CDR3 extends over 15 amino acids. V shed 4 bases, J shed 0 bases, and the junction held 4 bases outside the gene matches. CDR1 and CDR2 from the germline V gene are SGHRS and YFSETQ. CDR3 region: CASSPSGGSSYEQYF. The CDR3 bases are TGCGCCAGCAGCCCTAGCGGGGGCAGCTCCTACGAGCAGTACTTC.

V usage is TRBV28 and J usage is TRBJ1-5; D possibly corresponds to TRBD1 (6 bases). Per the germline V gene, CDR1 is MDHEN and CDR2 is SYDVKM. Trimming shortened V by 6 bases and J by 0 bases, and 18 bases separated the two germline ends. CDR3 length: 17 amino acids. This chain's CDR3 is CASSRTLIQGSNQPQHF. Written as DNA, the CDR3 is TGTGCCAGCAGCCGCACACTCATACAGGGTAGCAATCAGCCCCAGCATTTT.

This clone was seen a handful of times. The chain couples TRBV19 to TRBJ2-7, with D possibly matching TRBD1 (6 bases). The length of the CDR3 is 15 residues. Germline V lookup: CDR1 LNHDA, CDR2 SQIVND (reference sequence). The germline V and J ends were trimmed by 5 bases and 2 bases, with 16 bases remaining between them. CDR3 nucleotides: TGTGCCAGTAGTGTAACAGGGATATTGGCCTACGAGCAGTACTTC. Its protein is CASSVTGILAYEQYF.

As DNA, the CDR3 is TGTGCCAGCAGCTTTAGTACAGGGGGCTCCTATAATTCACCCCTCCACTTT. Its translation is CASSFSTGGSYNSPLHF. The chain links TRBV7-2 to TRBJ1-6; 8 bases are a match to TRBD1. The junction had 4 bases not matched to a gene; V was cut back by 3 bases and J by 0 bases. The CDR3 extends over 17 amino acids. Germline CDR1 reads SGHTA; CDR2 reads FQGNSA.